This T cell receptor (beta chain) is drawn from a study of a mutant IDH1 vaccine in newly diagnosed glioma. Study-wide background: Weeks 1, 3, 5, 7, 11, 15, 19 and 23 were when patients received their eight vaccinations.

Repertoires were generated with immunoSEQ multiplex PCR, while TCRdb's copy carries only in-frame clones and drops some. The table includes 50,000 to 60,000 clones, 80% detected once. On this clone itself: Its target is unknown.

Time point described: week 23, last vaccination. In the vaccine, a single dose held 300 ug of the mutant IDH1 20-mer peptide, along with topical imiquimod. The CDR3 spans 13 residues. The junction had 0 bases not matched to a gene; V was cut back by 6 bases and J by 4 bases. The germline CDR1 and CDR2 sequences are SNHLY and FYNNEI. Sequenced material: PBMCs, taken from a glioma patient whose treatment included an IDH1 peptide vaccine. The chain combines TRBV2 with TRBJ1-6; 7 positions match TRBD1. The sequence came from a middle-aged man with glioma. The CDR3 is CASRQGYNSPLHF. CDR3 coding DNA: TGTGCCAGCAGACAGGGGTATAATTCACCCCTCCACTTT. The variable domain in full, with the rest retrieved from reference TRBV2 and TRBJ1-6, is EPEVTQTPSHQVTQMGQEVILRCVPISNHLYFYWYRQILGQKVEFLVSFYNNEISEKSEIFDDQFSVERPDGSNFTLKIRSTKLEDSAMYFCASRQGYNSPLHFGNGTRLTVT.